Sequencing of this TCR beta chain was carried out in a study of T cells in Graves' hyperthyroidism and ophthalmopathy. Whole-study results and caveats: Blood also held most thyroid clonotypes expanded beyond 0.001.

TCR beta CDR3 sequences were amplified from RNA transcripts. First-round RT-PCR targeting the TCR CDR3 was performed with the HTBI primer set. One entry per CDR3 protein results from TCRdb running MiXCR on the multiplex PCR reads. This repertoire shows about 560,000 distinct CDR3 sequences, 16% found once; its top ten account for approximately 20%. At least ten counts were recorded for this clonotype. The antigen is unknown. Hyperthyroidism in the patients, aged 18 to 65, was newly diagnosed and under 2 months in duration. Criteria for exclusion of patients were uncontrolled infection, other autoimmune disease, pregnancy or lactation. The study based diagnoses on clinical symptoms, serum thyroxine and TRAb, thyroid ultrasound and orbital computed tomography. The CDR3 loop spans 13 amino acids. Trimming cost V 7 bases and J 8 bases; bases outside gene matches: 10. CDR1 is DFQATT, CDR2 SNEGSKA, per germline (reference sequence).

What was sequenced was blood. The TCR was taken from a woman between 18 and 29 years old with Graves' hyperthyroidism. This rearrangement joins TRBV20-1 to TRBJ2-3, with 9 bases lining up with TRBD2. The CDR3 loop reads CSVSGGLRSTQYF. Here the CDR3 DNA reads TGCAGTGTTAGCGGGGGCCTCAGGAGTACGCAGTATTTT.